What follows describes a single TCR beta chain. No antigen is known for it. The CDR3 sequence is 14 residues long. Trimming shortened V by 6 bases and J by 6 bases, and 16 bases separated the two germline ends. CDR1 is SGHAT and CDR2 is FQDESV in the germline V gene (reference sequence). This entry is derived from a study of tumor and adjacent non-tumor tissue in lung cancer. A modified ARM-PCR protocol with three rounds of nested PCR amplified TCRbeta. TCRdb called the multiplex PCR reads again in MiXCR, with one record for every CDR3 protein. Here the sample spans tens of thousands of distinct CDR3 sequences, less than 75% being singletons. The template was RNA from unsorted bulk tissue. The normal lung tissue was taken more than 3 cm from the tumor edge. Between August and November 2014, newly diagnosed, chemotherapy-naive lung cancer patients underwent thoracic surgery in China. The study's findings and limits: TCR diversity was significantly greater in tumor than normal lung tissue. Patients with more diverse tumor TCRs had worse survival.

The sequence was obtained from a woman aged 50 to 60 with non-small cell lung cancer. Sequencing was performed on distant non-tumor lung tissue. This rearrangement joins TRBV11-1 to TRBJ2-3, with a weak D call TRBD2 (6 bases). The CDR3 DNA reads TGTGCCAGCAGTTTACTGGAGGGATGGGATACGCAGTATTTT. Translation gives CASSLLEGWDTQYF.